Listed here are 32 T cell receptor beta chains from one sample, sequenced in a study of blood T cell repertoires in COVID-19 (dated by TCRdb to about 2020). Preparation of the library involved the immunoSEQ multiplex PCR assay. Sourced from immuneACCESS, this table was stored by TCRdb with only in-frame sequences that have V and J called. A share of the clones is absent; for the studies checked, an unresolved V gene accounts for under half, and the remainder has no known explanation. Within this sample are fewer than 130,000 clones, with approximately 65% of them counted one time only. The top ten hold approximately 8% of the sample. The sequencing sample was made of peripheral blood. The receptors originated from a woman aged 55-70 years with acute or convalescent COVID-19.

This chain joins TRBV2 and TRBJ1-4; TRBD1 might be the D (5 bases). Germline CDR1 and CDR2: SNHLY and FYNNEI. Trimming took off 2 bases at V and 7 bases at J, with 14 bases between the two ends. This CDR3 has 15 residues. CDR3 protein: CASSEIRLGGEKLFF. The CDR3 nucleotides read TGTGCCAGCAGTGAAATAAGGCTGGGGGGTGAAAAACTGTTTTTT.

This sequence joins TRBV27 and TRBJ1-2, with D unclear. V lost 3 bases to trimming and J lost 2 bases, with 10 bases between them. This CDR3 is built from 14 residues. In germline, CDR1 is MNHEY, CDR2 SMNVEV (reference sequence). In DNA, the CDR3 is TGTGCCAGCAGTTTGTTGGGAGAGAACTATGGCTACACCTTC. Protein sequence: CASSLLGENYGYTF.

This clone has a single count. The rearrangement uses TRBV11-2 and TRBJ2-1; D is perhaps TRBD1 (5 bases). Trimming cost V 5 bases and J 5 bases, with 16 bases left between them. From germline, CDR1 is SGHAT and CDR2 FQNNGV. There are 15 residues in the CDR3. This CDR3 reads CASSPTRVTHNEQFF. The DNA for the CDR3 is TGTGCCAGCAGCCCAACCAGGGTAACCCACAATGAGCAGTTCTTC.

The CDR3 reads CASMGQQNTEAFF. In DNA form, the CDR3 reads TGTGCCAGCATGGGACAGCAGAACACTGAAGCTTTCTTT. J is TRBJ1-1 and V is TRBV7-2; 7 bases are shared with TRBD1. J was trimmed by 1 base and V by 7 bases; bases with no gene match: 3. CDR3 length equals 13 residues. Germline lookup yields CDR1 SGHTA and CDR2 FQGNSA.

The chain uses TRBV6-6 and TRBJ2-1, with 15 bases aligning to TRBD2. V dropped 9 bases and J dropped 8; count of bases not matched to a gene: 5. The CDR3 has 14 residues. Germline V gene data show CDR1 as MNHNY and CDR2 as SVGAGI (reference sequence). In DNA form, the CDR3 reads TGTGCCAGTCAGGGACTAGCGGGGGGCCATGAGCAGTTCTTC. Its translation: CASQGLAGGHEQFF.

The CDR3, as DNA: TGTGCCAGCAGTTTACGGACAGGGGTGCAAAATTCACCCCTCCACTTT. Amino acid sequence: CASSLRTGVQNSPLHF. This sequence joins TRBV6-5 and TRBJ1-6; 9 bases agree with TRBD1. This CDR3 region has 16 residues. Germline V CDR1 and CDR2: MNHEY, SVGAGI. Unmatched junction bases numbered 8, after V lost 4 bases and J lost 7 bases.

This chain links TRBV5-5 with TRBJ1-3; TRBD1 aligns across 10 bases. Trimming cost V 5 bases and J 9 bases; bases outside gene matches: 2. Germline-derived CDR1 and CDR2 are SGHKS and YYEKEE (reference sequence). CDR3 size: 12 residues. Here the CDR3 reads CASSWTGGTIYF. The CDR3 DNA sequence: TGTGCCAGCAGTTGGACAGGGGGCACCATATATTTT.

The chain combines TRBV30 with TRBJ2-7; 11 bases are shared with TRBD1. After removal of 3 bases from V and 4 bases from J, the junction contained 14 bases not matched to a gene. The CDR3 has 17 residues. Germline V gene sequence: CDR1 GTSNPN, CDR2 SVGIG (reference sequence). CDR3 sequence reads: CAWSPAWSGQGGYEQYF. The CDR3 DNA reads as TGTGCCTGGAGCCCAGCTTGGTCGGGACAGGGGGGGTACGAGCAGTACTTC.

V and J are TRBV4-3 and TRBJ1-4, with 7 bases that match TRBD1. The V and J ends lost 2 bases and 11 bases, in that order; junction bases with no gene match: 8. The CDR3 covers 14 residues. The V gene's germline CDR1 is LGHNA and CDR2 YSLEER. CDR3 region: CASSQTRDSRKLFF. The CDR3 coding sequence is TGCGCCAGCAGCCAAACCCGGGACAGCCGGAAACTGTTTTTT.

The chain employs TRBV2 and TRBJ2-1, with D tentatively TRBD2 (6 bases). In germline, CDR1 is SNHLY, CDR2 FYNNEI. V gave up 4 bases and J gave up 9 bases, with 13 bases separating them. This CDR3 spans 13 amino acids. DNA for the CDR3: TGTGCCAGCAGTGGTCGACTAGATGGTGAGCAGTTCTTC. Its protein product is CASSGRLDGEQFF. The whole variable domain, filled in from reference TRBV2 and TRBJ2-1, reads EPEVTQTPSHQVTQMGQEVILRCVPISNHLYFYWYRQILGQKVEFLVSFYNNEISEKSEIFDDQFSVERPDGSNFTLKIRSTKLEDSAMYFCASSGRLDGEQFFGPGTRLTVL.

This chain connects TRBV10-1 to TRBJ2-5, with 11 bases matching TRBD2. The germline CDR1 and CDR2 sequences are WNHNN and SYGVQD (reference sequence). The V and J ends lost 4 bases and 2 bases, in that order; junction bases with no gene match: 3. The CDR3 has 15 residues. CDR3 nucleotide sequence: TGCGCCAGCAGTGCGGCTAGCGGGGGGCAAGAGACCCAGTACTTC. It yields the protein CASSAASGGQETQYF.

V and J are TRBV19 and TRBJ1-6; 7 bases fit TRBD1. This CDR3 comprises 15 residues. Per germline, CDR1 LNHDA and CDR2 SQIVND (reference sequence). The trim removed 8 bases at V and 0 bases at J, leaving 4 bases unmatched. CDR3 region: CASSPGGSYNSPLHF. The CDR3 DNA is TGTGCCAGTTCGCCAGGGGGCTCCTATAATTCACCCCTCCACTTT. The entire variable domain, with the rest obtained from reference TRBV19 and TRBJ1-6, is as follows: DGGITQSPKYLFRKEGQNVTLSCEQNLNHDAMYWYRQDPGQGLRLIYYSQIVNDFQKGDIAEGYSVSREKKESFPLTVTSAQKNPTAFYLCASSPGGSYNSPLHFGNGTRLTVT.

The sample holds a few counts of this clone. The chain carries TRBV6-5 and TRBJ2-5; tentative D call: TRBD1 (5 bases). The germline V and J ends were trimmed by 8 bases and 5 bases, with 15 bases remaining between them. Germline values: CDR1 MNHEY, CDR2 SVGAGI. The CDR3 runs to 13 residues. CDR3 in amino acids: CASGAGKSETQYF. The CDR3 DNA follows: TGTGCCAGCGGCGCAGGGAAATCGGAGACCCAGTACTTC.

The V gene is TRBV9, the J gene TRBJ1-3; tentative D call: TRBD1 (6 bases). This CDR3 spans 15 amino acids. The V and J ends lost 3 bases and 4 bases respectively, with 14 bases between them. Germline CDR1 and CDR2: SGDLS and YYNGEE. In DNA, the CDR3 is TGTGCCAGCAGCGAGGGGACAAAGCTCGGAAACACCATATATTTT. This translates into CASSEGTKLGNTIYF. Complete variable domain (other parts from reference TRBV9 and TRBJ1-3): DSGVTQTPKHLITATGQRVTLRCSPRSGDLSVYWYQQSLDQGLQFLIQYYNGEERAKGNILERFSAQQFPDLHSELNLSSLELGDSALYFCASSEGTKLGNTIYFGEGSWLTVV.

This clone was recorded a few times. The chain joins TRBV25-1 to TRBJ1-2, with 8 bases that match TRBD1. The CDR3 runs 15 residues. The J segment lost 0 bases and the V segment lost 2 bases, leaving 2 bases of the junction unmatched. In germline, CDR1 is MGHDK, CDR2 SYGVNS. The CDR3 region is CASSEPGQANYGYTF. CDR3 nucleotide sequence: TGTGCCAGCAGTGAACCGGGACAGGCTAACTATGGCTACACCTTC.

The rearrangement joins TRBV5-6 to TRBJ2-1; D is possibly TRBD1 (6 bases). From germline, CDR1 is SGHDT and CDR2 YYEEEE. V gave up 4 bases and J gave up 3 bases, with 14 bases separating them. This CDR3 has 15 amino acids. CDR3 in amino acids: CASSPGQTIYNEQFF. CDR3 DNA sequence: TGTGCCAGCAGCCCCGGACAGACTATCTACAATGAGCAGTTCTTC.

The chain employs TRBV5-6 and TRBJ1-4; 7 bases are shared with TRBD1. This CDR3 spans 14 amino acids. V shed 4 bases, J shed 4 bases, and the junction held 4 bases outside the gene matches. The germline V gene has CDR1 SGHDT and CDR2 YYEEEE. The CDR3 is CASSVRDSNEKLFF. CDR3 sequence (DNA): TGTGCCAGCAGCGTGAGGGACAGTAATGAAAAACTGTTTTTT.

The chain carries TRBV4-3 and TRBJ1-1; perhaps TRBD1 as D (6 bases). Germline V lookup: CDR1 LGHNA, CDR2 YSLEER. The CDR3 consists of 15 residues. V was trimmed by 7 bases and J by 0 bases, leaving 15 bases between them. CDR3 DNA: TGCGCCAGCAACCGACACACAGGGATGAACACTGAAGCTTTCTTT. This translates into CASNRHTGMNTEAFF.

The chain is built from TRBV6-5 and TRBJ2-7, with TRBD1 matching over 8 bases. The CDR3 is made up of 13 amino acids. The V gene's germline CDR1 is MNHEY and CDR2 SVGAGI. Trimming cost V 5 bases and J 6 bases; bases outside gene matches: 6. The CDR3, as DNA: TGTGCCAGCAGTACAGGACAGGGCCTCGAGCAGTACTTC. Its translation: CASSTGQGLEQYF.

Here the CDR3 reads CASSLFDRGSGYTF. As DNA, the CDR3 is TGTGCCAGCAGCTTATTCGACAGGGGGTCCGGCTACACCTTC. V usage is TRBV11-1 and J usage is TRBJ1-2; 9 bases agree with TRBD1. Germline CDR1 SGHAT, CDR2 FQDESV (reference sequence). V shed 2 bases, J shed 8 bases, and the junction held 6 bases outside the gene matches. CDR3 length: 14 residues. Together with reference TRBV11-1 and TRBJ1-2, the CDR3 gives the full variable domain: EAEVAQSPRYKITEKSQAVAFWCDPISGHATLYWYRQILGQGPELLVQFQDESVVDDSQLPKDRFSAERLKGVDSTLKIQPAELGDSAMYLCASSLFDRGSGYTFGSGTRLTVV.

The chain uses TRBV11-2 and TRBJ1-2, with a possible D match to TRBD1 (5 bases). This CDR3 has 13 amino acids. V gave up 0 bases and J gave up 10 bases, with 12 bases separating them. CDR1 SGHAT and CDR2 FQNNGV come from the germline V gene. The CDR3, as DNA: TGTGCCAGCAGCTTAGAGCCGGCAGGGCTCTACACCTTC. Protein product: CASSLEPAGLYTF.

V is TRBV4-2 and J is TRBJ2-5; possibly TRBD1 for D (5 bases). CDR1 and CDR2 (germline): LGHNA, YNFKEQ. CDR3 length equals 15 residues. Trimming removed 2 bases from V and 0 bases from J, with 10 bases in between. CDR3 residues: CASSQSQAYQETQYF. The CDR3 DNA sequence: TGTGCCAGCAGCCAATCACAGGCGTACCAAGAGACCCAGTACTTC.

Here the CDR3 DNA reads TGCGCCAGCAGCCAAGATCTGGACAGGGGTGAAGCTTTCTTT. Protein: CASSQDLDRGEAFF. The rearrangement uses TRBV4-3 and TRBJ1-1, with 9 bases that match TRBD1. CDR1 LGHNA and CDR2 YSLEER come from the germline V gene. This CDR3 has 14 amino acids. The trim removed 0 bases at V and 7 bases at J, leaving 3 bases unmatched.

The rearrangement joins TRBV28 to TRBJ1-5; 7 bases are a match to TRBD1. This CDR3 comprises 13 residues. Germline V gene data show CDR1 as MDHEN and CDR2 as SYDVKM. V dropped 6 bases and J dropped 5; count of bases not matched to a gene: 4. CDR3 amino acids: CASRTGMDQPQHF. The CDR3 coding sequence is TGTGCCAGCAGGACAGGGATGGATCAGCCCCAGCATTTT.

This sequence joins TRBV28 and TRBJ2-7; TRBD2 aligns across 8 bases. In germline, CDR1 is MDHEN, CDR2 SYDVKM. CDR3 length equals 12 residues. Unmatched junction bases numbered 3, after V lost 7 bases and J lost 4 bases. The CDR3 coding sequence is TGTGCCAGCAAGGGACTAGTGTACGAGCAGTACTTC. Translating gives CASKGLVYEQYF.

This clone has a handful of counts. The J gene is TRBJ1-5, the V gene TRBV7-2, with D possibly being TRBD1 (6 bases). Deletions cut 8 bases from V and 4 bases from J, with 9 bases between. CDR1 is SGHTA and CDR2 is FQGNSA in the germline V gene. The CDR3 sequence is 12 residues long. The CDR3 here is CASATGNQPQHF. In nucleotides, the CDR3 is TGTGCCAGCGCGACAGGTAATCAGCCCCAGCATTTT. Full variable domain (outside the CDR3, taken from reference TRBV7-2 and TRBJ1-5): GAGVSQSPSNKVTEKGKDVELRCDPISGHTALYWYRQSLGQGLEFLIYFQGNSAPDKSGLPSDRFSAERTGGSVSTLTIQRTQQEDSAVYLCASATGNQPQHFGDGTRLSIL.

In this sample, this clone turned up once. This sequence joins TRBV18 and TRBJ1-5, with D maybe TRBD1 (5 bases). From germline, CDR1 is KGHSH and CDR2 LQKENI. V was clipped by 3 bases and J by 2 bases, with 17 bases between them. CDR3 length: 17 amino acids. The CDR3 sequence is CASSPIGWGDGNQPQHF. CDR3 coding DNA: TGTGCCAGCTCACCCATCGGGTGGGGGGATGGCAATCAGCCCCAGCATTTT.

V and J are TRBV7-2 and TRBJ1-5, with TRBD1 identical over 7 bases. CDR1 is SGHTA and CDR2 is FQGNSA in the germline V gene. This CDR3 is built from 15 residues. V was pared by 5 bases and J by 1 base, with 5 bases of the junction left unmatched. The CDR3 protein is CASSPQTGSNQPQHF. The CDR3 coding sequence is TGTGCCAGCAGCCCGCAGACAGGGAGCAATCAGCCCCAGCATTTT.

This chain joins TRBV7-8 and TRBJ2-5; maybe TRBD1 (5 bases). Trimming stripped 6 bases from V and 2 bases from J, with 13 bases between. The CDR3 contains 14 residues. Germline CDR1 and CDR2: SGHVS and FQNEAQ. CDR3 region: CASSQPRVQETQYF. The CDR3 region has the DNA TGTGCCAGCAGTCAACCCAGGGTTCAAGAGACCCAGTACTTC.

This CDR3 reads CASTVGNEQFF. For the CDR3, the DNA is TGTGCCAGCACCGTCGGGAATGAGCAGTTCTTC. The chain couples TRBV6-5 to TRBJ2-1; D gene ambiguous. CDR1 MNHEY and CDR2 SVGAGI come from the germline V gene. The CDR3 extends over 11 amino acids. Between the trimmed V and J ends, which lost 7 bases and 7 bases, there was a span of 8 bases.

V and J are TRBV18 and TRBJ2-3; 10 bases fit TRBD1. V lost 5 bases, J lost 2 bases, and 10 bases stayed unmatched. Germline V gene data show CDR1 as KGHSH and CDR2 as LQKENI. CDR3 length equals 17 residues. CDR3 DNA sequence: TGTGCCAGCTCATTGCAACCCGGGACAGGGGCCACAGATACGCAGTATTTT. Protein: CASSLQPGTGATDTQYF.

The chain links TRBV24-1 to TRBJ1-5, with TRBD1 matching 7 bases. In germline, CDR1 is KGHDR, CDR2 SFDVKD. Losses at the gene ends were 6 bases for V and 4 bases for J; bases not matched to a gene: 2. The CDR3 has 13 residues. CDR3 DNA sequence: TGTGCCACCAGTCCACAGGGGAATCAGCCCCAGCATTTT. Translated, it gives CATSPQGNQPQHF.